The 23 T cell receptor beta chains below were found in one sample sequenced in a study of cytomegalovirus exposure and HLA in healthy donors. In the PCR, 60 Vbeta and 13 Jbeta primers were used. Profiled with immunoSEQ multiplex PCR; TCRdb holds only in-frame clones, not every one. The sample holds 170,000 or so clones, about four fifths seen once. The material sequenced was PBMCs. All receptors come from a man younger than 40 in good health and CMV-seropositive.

V is TRBV5-5 and J is TRBJ2-7, with 10 bases lining up with TRBD1. V dropped 5 bases and J dropped 7; count of bases not matched to a gene: 9. The CDR3 runs to 14 residues. The germline CDR1 and CDR2 sequences are SGHKS and YYEKEE (reference sequence). The CDR3 region has the DNA TGTGCCAGCAGGTCCGGGACAGGGGCTGGTGAGCAGTACTTC. It is translated as CASRSGTGAGEQYF.

The chain couples TRBV14 to TRBJ2-2; 7 bases match TRBD2. Per germline, CDR1 SGHDN and CDR2 FVKESK. This CDR3 is built from 16 residues. Unmatched junction bases numbered 10, after V lost 5 bases and J lost 4 bases. CDR3 region: CASSNNRDYPTGELFF. The DNA of the CDR3 is TGTGCCAGCAGCAATAACCGGGACTACCCCACCGGGGAGCTGTTTTTT. Combining the CDR3 with reference TRBV14 and TRBJ2-2 gives the whole variable domain EAGVTQFPSHSVIEKGQTVTLRCDPISGHDNLYWYRRVMGKEIKFLLHFVKESKQDESGMPNNRFLAERTGGTYSTLKVQPAELEDSGVYFCASSNNRDYPTGELFFGEGSRLTVL.

This chain uses TRBV6-1 with TRBJ1-5, with TRBD1 matching over 8 bases. This CDR3 comprises 15 residues. J was trimmed by 5 bases and V by 2 bases; bases with no gene match: 5. Germline CDR1 MNHNS, CDR2 SASEGT. Here the CDR3 reads CASSEFQGAHQPQHF. CDR3 coding DNA: TGTGCCAGCAGTGAATTTCAGGGGGCTCATCAGCCCCAGCATTTT.

The chain links TRBV18 to TRBJ2-7, with TRBD1 matching 10 bases. Per the germline V gene, CDR1 is KGHSH and CDR2 is LQKENI. The CDR3 runs to 16 residues. After removal of 2 bases from V and 2 bases from J, the junction contained 6 bases not matched to a gene. The CDR3 sequence: CASSPSGQGGTYEQYF. DNA for the CDR3: TGTGCCAGCTCACCATCCGGACAGGGGGGGACCTACGAGCAGTACTTC. The full variable domain, with the rest looked up from reference TRBV18 and TRBJ2-7, is NAGVMQNPRHLVRRRGQEARLRCSPMKGHSHVYWYRQLPEEGLKFMVYLQKENIIDESGMPKERFSAEFPKEGPSILRIQQVVRGDSAAYFCASSPSGQGGTYEQYFGPGTRLTVT.

The chain carries TRBV5-1 and TRBJ2-3; TRBD2 agrees at 10 bases. V trimming: 0 bases; J trimming: 1 base; junction bases outside the gene matches: 2. Germline V lookup: CDR1 SGHRS, CDR2 YFSETQ. This CDR3 is built from 16 residues. The CDR3 loop reads CASSLVLAGGTDTQYF. CDR3 nucleotides: TGCGCCAGCAGCTTGGTCCTAGCGGGGGGCACAGATACGCAGTATTTT.

This clone appeared a few times. This chain uses TRBV4-3 with TRBJ2-6; D unclear. CDR1 and CDR2 (germline): LGHNA, YSLEER. This CDR3 region has 15 residues. V lost 0 bases, J lost 2 bases, and 5 bases lay in between. CDR3 in amino acids: CASSQDLAGANVLTF. CDR3 sequence (DNA): TGCGCCAGCAGCCAAGATCTTGCTGGGGCCAACGTCCTGACTTTC.

This clone was detected once. The rearrangement links TRBV27 to TRBJ1-2, with unresolved D. V lost 3 bases to trimming and J lost 4 bases, with 9 bases between them. The CDR3 is 13 amino acids. In germline, CDR1 is MNHEY, CDR2 SMNVEV (reference sequence). The CDR3 DNA follows: TGTGCCAGCAGTTTCGGAGGTTCCTATGGCTACACCTTC. This translates into CASSFGGSYGYTF.

V usage is TRBV12-5 and J usage is TRBJ2-2; 8 bases line up with TRBD1. After removal of 4 bases from V and 5 bases from J, the junction contained 3 bases not matched to a gene. CDR1 is LGHNT, CDR2 FRNRAP, per germline. The CDR3 has 14 residues. CDR3 protein: CASGSDRGTGELFF. For the CDR3, the DNA is TGTGCTAGTGGTTCAGACAGGGGAACCGGGGAGCTGTTTTTT.

This chain uses TRBV7-9 with TRBJ2-1; D is possibly TRBD1 (6 bases). The V gene's germline CDR1 is SEHNR and CDR2 FQNEAQ (reference sequence). The CDR3 spans 15 residues. Trimming took 3 bases from V and 6 from J, leaving 15 bases between them. The CDR3 loop reads CASSFSTGQSNEQFF. The CDR3 nucleotides are TGTGCCAGCAGCTTTTCGACTGGACAGAGCAATGAGCAGTTCTTC.

This clone was observed a few times. The chain has TRBV4-2 and TRBJ2-3, with 8 bases lining up with TRBD2. The length of the CDR3 is 15 residues. Germline V gene sequence: CDR1 LGHNA, CDR2 YNFKEQ. V lost 4 bases, J lost 4 bases, and 7 bases stayed unmatched. The CDR3 is CASSPLLAGPDTQYF. CDR3 nucleotide sequence: TGTGCCAGCAGCCCACTCTTAGCGGGACCAGATACGCAGTATTTT.

V and J are TRBV28 and TRBJ2-2; D is unresolved. Per the germline V gene, CDR1 is MDHEN and CDR2 is SYDVKM. V lost 3 bases and J 5 bases, leaving 7 bases between the germline ends. The CDR3 is 13 residues long. DNA for the CDR3: TGTGCCAGCAGTTTGGAGAAAACCGGGGAGCTGTTTTTT. Its protein product is CASSLEKTGELFF.

This chain uses TRBV5-1 with TRBJ1-3, with TRBD1 identical over 8 bases. Germline V gene lookup returns CDR1 SGHRS and CDR2 YFSETQ. J lost 2 bases, V lost 0 bases, and 4 bases had no gene match. The CDR3 is made up of 16 amino acids. For the CDR3, the DNA is TGCGCCAGCAGCTTGGCTGAGACAGGGGCTGGAAACACCATATATTTT. Translated, it gives CASSLAETGAGNTIYF.

This chain uses TRBV25-1 with TRBJ2-5; 8 bases map to TRBD2. The CDR3 covers 14 residues. Losses at the gene ends were 3 bases for V and 3 bases for J; bases not matched to a gene: 3. Germline assignment: CDR1 MGHDK and CDR2 SYGVNS. The CDR3 nucleotides read TGTGCCAGCAGTGAGTACGGGAGGGAAGAGACCCAGTACTTC. Its translation is CASSEYGREETQYF.

V and J are TRBV10-3 and TRBJ1-4; TRBD1 matches 7 bases. CDR3 length: 13 amino acids. The V segment lost 7 bases and the J segment 6 bases; nucleotides outside the gene matches: 5. Germline V CDR1 and CDR2: ENHRY, SYGVKD. The CDR3 DNA follows: TGTGCCATCAAGGGACAGAGCGATGAAAAACTGTTTTTT. It yields the protein CAIKGQSDEKLFF.

This sequence joins TRBV4-1 and TRBJ2-5, with a possible D match to TRBD1 (5 bases). The J call may be in error: the DNA end matches TRBJ2-7 better. The CDR3 has 16 amino acids. Germline V gene sequence: CDR1 MGHRA, CDR2 YSYEKL. CDR3 loop: CASSQPDTLRSYEQYF. The CDR3 region has the DNA TGCGCCAGCAGCCAACCGGACACTCTTCGCTCCTACGAGCAGTACTTC.

As for this clone: The junction does not match germline at one end; this may be a read error. J is TRBJ1-5 and V is TRBV6-1; D is perhaps TRBD1 (5 bases). The CDR3 spans 13 residues. In germline, CDR1 is MNHNS, CDR2 SASEGT. The CDR3 region is CASRDSVNQPQHF. CDR3 in DNA: TGTGCCAGCCGTGACAGTGTCAATCAGCCCCAGCATTTT.

As DNA, the CDR3 is TGTGCCAGCAGCTTAGCGTTCCGGGGCAATGAGCAGTTCTTC. It codes for CASSLAFRGNEQFF. The chain joins TRBV7-2 to TRBJ2-1, with D perhaps matching TRBD2 (5 bases). The CDR3 sequence is 14 residues long. CDR1 is SGHTA and CDR2 is FQGNSA in the germline V gene. V gave up 0 bases and J gave up 6 bases, with 9 bases separating them.

This clone was seen more than once but under ten times. The V call is TRBV6-5, the J call TRBJ2-5; no clear D gene. V lost 7 bases and J lost 7, with 13 bases in between. This CDR3 is 12 amino acids long. The germline V gene has CDR1 MNHEY and CDR2 SVGAGI. Written as DNA, the CDR3 is TGTGCCAGCACTAGGATTAAGCGGACCCAGTACTTC. Residues: CASTRIKRTQYF.

This sequence joins TRBV30 and TRBJ2-7; TRBD2 matches 12 bases. The germline V gene encodes CDR1 GTSNPN and CDR2 SVGIG (reference sequence). The CDR3 has 16 amino acids. After removal of 0 bases from V and 2 bases from J, the junction contained 5 bases not matched to a gene. In DNA, the CDR3 is TGTGCCTGGAGTGTACGACTAGCGGGGGCGACCTACGAGCAGTACTTC. Protein: CAWSVRLAGATYEQYF.

V gene TRBV28 combines with J gene TRBJ2-3; TRBD2 matches 10 bases. V was clipped by 3 bases and J by 7 bases; unmatched bases: 7. The germline CDR1 and CDR2 sequences are MDHEN and SYDVKM. The CDR3 extends over 15 amino acids. The CDR3 DNA sequence: TGTGCCAGCAGTTTGACTAGCGGGTGGGTTTATACGCAGTATTTT. It specifies CASSLTSGWVYTQYF.

This chain joins TRBV5-4 and TRBJ2-1, with a possible D match to TRBD2 (5 bases). The CDR3 has 15 amino acids. V gave up 0 bases and J gave up 0 bases, with 7 bases separating them. Germline CDR1 is SGHNT and CDR2 is YYREEE (reference sequence). DNA of the CDR3: TGTGCCAGCAGCTTGGGGGAGTCCTCCTACAATGAGCAGTTCTTC. This encodes CASSLGESSYNEQFF. The full variable domain, its missing parts supplied by reference TRBV5-4 and TRBJ2-1, is ETGVTQSPTHLIKTRGQQVTLRCSSQSGHNTVSWYQQALGQGPQFIFQYYREEENGRGNFPPRFSGLQFPNYSSELNVNALELDDSALYLCASSLGESSYNEQFFGPGTRLTVL.

This clone is a singleton in its sample. The V gene is TRBV27, the J gene TRBJ2-1; TRBD2 matches 12 bases. The CDR3 consists of 14 residues. The germline V gene encodes CDR1 MNHEY and CDR2 SMNVEV (reference sequence). V lost 5 bases, J lost 4 bases, and 0 bases stayed unmatched. The CDR3 DNA reads TGTGCCAGCAGTACTAGCGGGGGGTACAATGAGCAGTTCTTC. Its translation: CASSTSGGYNEQFF.

The V call is TRBV19, the J call TRBJ1-1; TRBD1 matches 8 bases. Germline CDR1 reads LNHDA; CDR2 reads SQIVND (reference sequence). The CDR3 is 16 residues long. V lost 3 bases and J lost 5; bases outside the gene matches: 11. The CDR3 DNA sequence: TGTGCCAGTAGTATCTACCAGGGGGCACGGGGAACTGAAGCTTTCTTT. Protein product: CASSIYQGARGTEAFF.